This passage covers 16 T cell receptor beta chains from one sample sequenced in a study of T cell repertoires in cytomegalovirus infection. Antigens of these TCRs are unknown. TCRdb independently ran MiXCR on the reads; one entry per CDR3 protein. The sample includes nearly 700,000 distinct CDR3 sequences, 30% to 35% of them seen just once. Sequencing was performed on cultured PBMCs, taken from culture after CMV antigen stimulation. These receptors originate from a human donor in good health (CMV status not recorded). Some clones in this sample may be carry-over from other donors' samples.

This clonotype was seen a few times. The gene calls are TRBV2 and TRBJ2-1; 7 bases are a match to TRBD2. V lost 8 bases and J lost 6; bases outside the gene matches: 4. Germline lookup yields CDR1 SNHLY and CDR2 FYNNEI. The CDR3 has 12 amino acids. The CDR3 DNA reads as TGTGCCAGCGGTCCGGGAGGCAATGAGCAGTTCTTC. The encoded protein is CASGPGGNEQFF.

The chain couples TRBV5-1 to TRBJ2-3, with D perhaps matching TRBD2 (6 bases). Per germline, CDR1 SGHRS and CDR2 YFSETQ. Deletions cut 0 bases from V and 2 bases from J, with 16 bases between. The CDR3 has 17 residues. CDR3 residues: CASSLAGSGIYTDTQYF. In nucleotides, the CDR3 is TGCGCCAGCAGCTTGGCCGGTAGCGGCATCTACACAGATACGCAGTATTTT.

CDR3 coding DNA: TGTGCCAGCAGCCCCGGGGGGTCGGCCTGGACAGATACGCAGTATTTT. Translating gives CASSPGGSAWTDTQYF. The chain links TRBV5-4 to TRBJ2-3, with 7 nucleotides matching TRBD2. The CDR3 has 16 amino acids. Germline V lookup: CDR1 SGHNT, CDR2 YYREEE (reference sequence). V lost 4 bases to trimming and J lost 3 bases; unmatched junction nucleotides: 11.

This rearrangement joins TRBV4-3 to TRBJ1-6; D not resolved. Deletions cut 4 bases from V and 6 bases from J, with 10 bases between. Germline V lookup: CDR1 LGHNA, CDR2 YSLEER. The CDR3 is 14 amino acids. CDR3 nucleotide sequence: TGCGCCAGCAGCCTAAACAAGATTAATTCACCCCTCCACTTT. This gives the protein CASSLNKINSPLHF.

This clonotype was detected once. J is TRBJ1-5 and V is TRBV10-3, with D possibly TRBD1 on 6 matching bases. CDR3 length equals 14 residues. Per the germline V gene, CDR1 is ENHRY and CDR2 is SYGVKD. Trimming removed 10 bases at V and 4 bases at J, with 17 bases between. The CDR3 loop reads CASGGGTVNQPQHF. In nucleotides, the CDR3 is TGTGCCAGCGGAGGGGGTACGGTAAATCAGCCCCAGCATTTT.

V usage is TRBV2 and J usage is TRBJ2-1; D is possibly TRBD1 (5 bases). The germline gives CDR1 SNHLY, CDR2 FYNNEI. V lost 4 bases to trimming and J lost 0 bases, with 19 bases between them. This CDR3 region has 18 residues. The CDR3 reads CASSVTGNRRYSYNEQFF. Written as DNA, the CDR3 is TGTGCCAGCAGTGTAACAGGAAATCGGCGCTACTCCTACAATGAGCAGTTCTTC.

The J gene is TRBJ2-7, the V gene TRBV4-2, with D possibly TRBD1 on 5 matching bases. This CDR3 region has 15 residues. Germline V gene data show CDR1 as LGHNA and CDR2 as YNFKEQ. V was shortened by 0 bases and J by 7 bases, with 16 bases between the two germline ends. The CDR3 coding sequence is TGTGCCAGCAGCCAAGACAAGGGGCCGTACCGGGAGCAGTACTTC. Translation: CASSQDKGPYREQYF.

This sequence joins TRBV7-8 and TRBJ2-5; TRBD2 aligns across 10 bases. Germline loops: CDR1 SGHVS, CDR2 FQNEAQ. There are 16 residues in the CDR3. With 6 bases clipped from V and 3 bases from J, the junction kept 10 bases outside the gene matches. The CDR3 region is CASSISSGRGEETQYF. CDR3 sequence (DNA): TGTGCCAGCAGTATCTCTAGCGGGAGAGGTGAAGAGACCCAGTACTTC.

A few counts support this clonotype. This chain joins TRBV10-3 and TRBJ1-4; D is undetermined. Germline assignment: CDR1 ENHRY and CDR2 SYGVKD. Deletions cut 10 bases from V and 7 bases from J, with 16 bases between. The CDR3 length is 13 residues. The CDR3 is CATKDGLFEKLFF. CDR3 DNA sequence: TGTGCCACCAAGGACGGACTTTTTGAAAAACTGTTTTTT.

This clonotype has more than one count but fewer than ten. The chain recombines TRBV11-3 with TRBJ2-3, with 7 bases that match TRBD1. V was clipped by 5 bases and J by 4 bases; unmatched bases: 6. This CDR3 region has 14 residues. The V gene's germline CDR1 is SGHNT and CDR2 YENEEA. CDR3 bases: TGTGCCAGCAGCCGACAGGGTTGGGCAGATACGCAGTATTTT. This translates into CASSRQGWADTQYF.

The CDR3 spells CSARDRTGVRDTIYF. DNA of the CDR3: TGCAGTGCTAGAGACCGGACAGGGGTGAGGGACACCATATATTTT. This rearrangement joins TRBV20-1 to TRBJ1-3, with TRBD1 identical over 9 bases. The CDR3 covers 15 residues. The germline gives CDR1 DFQATT, CDR2 SNEGSKA (reference sequence). With 0 bases clipped from V and 8 bases from J, the junction kept 8 bases outside the gene matches.

This clonotype has ten or more counts. The V and J genes are TRBV7-2 and TRBJ2-3; 8 bases agree with TRBD2. This CDR3 has 14 residues. V lost 5 bases and J lost 6; bases outside the gene matches: 7. CDR1 SGHTA and CDR2 FQGNSA come from the germline V gene. CDR3 DNA: TGTGCCAGCAGCCAGCGGGAGACCCCGGATACGCAGTATTTT. This codes for CASSQRETPDTQYF.

This clonotype came up many times. The chain recombines TRBV12-3 or TRBV12-4 with TRBJ1-1, with D maybe TRBD1 (5 bases). The CDR3 consists of 13 residues. Deletions cut 3 bases from V and 3 bases from J, with 8 bases between. CDR3 nucleotides: TGTGCCAGCAGTTTGATGACAGACACTGAAGCTTTCTTT. It is translated as CASSLMTDTEAFF.

V usage is TRBV28 and J usage is TRBJ2-7; tentative D call: TRBD2 (5 bases). This CDR3 is 16 amino acids long. The germline gives CDR1 MDHEN, CDR2 SYDVKM. The V end was cut by 4 bases, the J end by 0 bases, with 16 bases between. The CDR3 reads CASSSPGSSGSYEQYF. The CDR3 DNA follows: TGTGCCAGCAGTTCCCCGGGATCATCGGGCTCCTACGAGCAGTACTTC.

The chain employs TRBV2 and TRBJ1-2; no definite D call. Germline values: CDR1 SNHLY, CDR2 FYNNEI. The V gene lost 2 bases and the J gene lost 4 bases, with 5 bases spanning the gap. CDR3 length: 12 amino acids. CDR3 in DNA: TGTGCCAGCAGTGAACAGCGCTATGGCTACACCTTC. This codes for CASSEQRYGYTF.

In this sample, this clonotype turned up many times. This rearrangement joins TRBV27 to TRBJ2-5; the D gene could be TRBD1 or TRBD2 (5 bases each). The ends were cut back, 6 bases at V and 5 bases at J, with 22 bases in the middle. The CDR3 is 16 amino acids. CDR1 and CDR2 (germline): MNHEY, SMNVEV (reference sequence). The CDR3 nucleotides read TGTGCCAGCAGCTCGCCGGGGCGCAGGGCTATTGAGACCCAGTACTTC. The encoded protein is CASSSPGRRAIETQYF.